Following are 31 T cell receptor beta chains from one sample sequenced in a study of graft-versus-host responses after intestinal transplantation. Profiling relied on immunoSEQ multiplex PCR, and the TCRdb table lists in-frame clones only, not all of them. The table has 99,000 or so clones, 87% seen once. Which antigens these TCRs recognize remains unknown. This specimen consisted of unstimulated CD4+ T cells sorted from spleen or lymph node cells, obtained before intestinal transplant. The receptor set was obtained from a human donor who received an intestinal transplant.

The chain joins TRBV6-1 to TRBJ2-2, with 8 bases fitting TRBD2. With V trimmed by 8 bases and J by 6 bases, 8 bases remained unmatched. Germline CDR1 and CDR2: MNHNS and SASEGT. The CDR3 is made up of 14 amino acids. The CDR3 sequence: CASYSGGLPGELFF. CDR3 in DNA: TGTGCCAGCTATTCGGGGGGGTTGCCCGGGGAGCTGTTTTTT.

The rearrangement links TRBV19 to TRBJ2-2; D is unclear. CDR1 and CDR2 (germline): LNHDA, SQIVND (reference sequence). With 5 bases removed from V and 3 bases from J, the gap between germline ends came to 7 bases. The CDR3 totals 13 residues. CDR3 sequence (DNA): TGTGCCAGTAGTTGGGGATACACCGGGGAGCTGTTTTTT. Translation gives CASSWGYTGELFF.

This clone was seen just once. The chain combines TRBV18 with TRBJ1-1; D is ambiguous. Germline CDR1 KGHSH, CDR2 LQKENI. The CDR3 covers 12 residues. Trimming cost V 3 bases and J 4 bases, with 6 bases left between them. Here the CDR3 DNA reads TGTGCCAGCTCACCCGGGGTCACTGAAGCTTTCTTT. This translates into CASSPGVTEAFF.

The DNA of the CDR3 is TGTGCCAGCAGCTTGATGGGGGCAGGCGGAAACACCATATATTTT. It specifies CASSLMGAGGNTIYF. The chain carries TRBV11-2 and TRBJ1-3; D perhaps matches TRBD1 (6 bases). CDR3 length: 15 amino acids. Between the trimmed V and J ends, which lost 3 bases and 4 bases, there was a span of 13 bases. From germline, CDR1 is SGHAT and CDR2 FQNNGV.

The chain combines TRBV7-7 with TRBJ2-1; D is unresolved. CDR1 is SSHAT and CDR2 is FNYEAQ in the germline V gene (reference sequence). This CDR3 is built from 13 residues. Trimming shortened V by 5 bases and J by 7 bases, and 12 bases separated the two germline ends. This CDR3 reads CASSLDWSNEQFF. The CDR3 DNA sequence: TGTGCCAGCAGCCTCGACTGGTCAAATGAGCAGTTCTTC.

The J gene is TRBJ1-6, the V gene TRBV6-6, with D perhaps matching TRBD1 (6 bases). The length of the CDR3 is 15 residues. The V end lost 6 bases, the J end lost 1 base, and 10 bases lay between the germline ends. Germline V gene data show CDR1 as MNHNY and CDR2 as SVGAGI (reference sequence). In DNA form, the CDR3 reads TGTGCCAGCAGCCTCGACAGGTCCTATAATTCACCCCTCCACTTT. It is translated as CASSLDRSYNSPLHF.

CDR3 in amino acids: CASSLQGTQYNEQFF. The CDR3 coding sequence is TGCGCCAGCAGCTTGCAGGGGACTCAGTACAATGAGCAGTTCTTC. The V call is TRBV5-1, the J call TRBJ2-1; D may be TRBD1 or TRBD2 (6 bases each). The V end lost 1 base, the J end lost 4 bases, and 12 bases lay between the germline ends. The CDR3 is 15 amino acids. Germline CDR1 is SGHRS and CDR2 is YFSETQ.

This chain links TRBV4-1 with TRBJ1-4, with D unresolved. The ends were cut back, 0 bases at V and 5 bases at J, with 13 bases in the middle. The CDR3 is 16 amino acids. The germline V gene encodes CDR1 MGHRA and CDR2 YSYEKL. The CDR3 loop is CASSQDRVSVNEKLFF. The CDR3, as DNA: TGCGCCAGCAGCCAAGATAGAGTTAGCGTCAATGAAAAACTGTTTTTT.

The chain uses TRBV5-1 and TRBJ2-5, with a tentative D call TRBD2 (6 bases). The CDR3 extends over 13 amino acids. Germline-derived CDR1 and CDR2 are SGHRS and YFSETQ. V lost 4 bases and J lost 5, with 12 bases in between. The CDR3 nucleotides are TGCGCCAGCAGCCCGGGGGACCTGGAGACCCAGTACTTC. Its translation: CASSPGDLETQYF. Filled out from reference TRBV5-1 and TRBJ2-5, the complete variable domain reads KAGVTQTPRYLIKTRGQQVTLSCSPISGHRSVSWYQQTPGQGLQFLFEYFSETQRNKGNFPGRFSGRQFSNSRSEMNVSTLELGDSALYLCASSPGDLETQYFGPGTRLLVL.

Concerning this clone itself: Other DNA sequences of this sample code for an identical CDR3. As DNA, the CDR3 is TGCGCCAGCAGCCACACGACTAGCGGGGATTACAATGAGCAGTTCTTC. It encodes CASSHTTSGDYNEQFF. The rearrangement uses TRBV10-1 and TRBJ2-1, with 11 bases lining up with TRBD2. The CDR3 runs to 16 residues. V was clipped by 6 bases and J by 4 bases; unmatched bases: 8. Germline loops: CDR1 WNHNN, CDR2 SYGVQD (reference sequence).

The chain recombines TRBV6-6 with TRBJ2-5; 8 positions match TRBD1. The CDR3 runs to 14 residues. Germline CDR1 is MNHNY and CDR2 is SVGAGI (reference sequence). V lost 2 bases to trimming and J lost 3 bases; unmatched junction nucleotides: 2. The CDR3 DNA reads TGTGCCAGCAGTTACACGACAGGGGAAGAGACCCAGTACTTC. Translated: CASSYTTGEETQYF.

This clone showed up just a few times. V is TRBV11-2 and J is TRBJ1-2; 11 nucleotides match TRBD1. This CDR3 is 13 amino acids long. Germline CDR1 SGHAT, CDR2 FQNNGV. Unmatched junction bases numbered 4, after V lost 5 bases and J lost 8 bases. CDR3: CASSPDRGQGYTF. The DNA for the CDR3 is TGTGCCAGCAGCCCGGACAGGGGGCAAGGCTACACCTTC. The full variable domain, in which reference TRBV11-2 and TRBJ1-2 provide the parts outside the CDR3, is EAGVAQSPRYKIIEKRQSVAFWCNPISGHATLYWYQQILGQGPKLLIQFQNNGVVDDSQLPKDRFSAERLKGVDSTLKIQPAKLEDSAVYLCASSPDRGQGYTFGSGTRLTVV.

The J gene is TRBJ2-3, the V gene TRBV6-1; tentatively, D is TRBD1 or TRBD2 (5 bases each). Germline V gene lookup returns CDR1 MNHNS and CDR2 SASEGT. The ends were cut back, 7 bases at V and 2 bases at J, with 13 bases in the middle. The CDR3 sequence is 14 residues long. CDR3 amino acids: CASTPGRHTDTQYF. In nucleotides, the CDR3 is TGTGCCAGCACCCCGGGACGTCACACAGATACGCAGTATTTT.

The V and J genes are TRBV5-1 and TRBJ2-2, with D unclear. The germline V and J ends were trimmed by 3 bases and 2 bases, with 11 bases remaining between them. The CDR3 runs to 15 residues. Germline V gene data show CDR1 as SGHRS and CDR2 as YFSETQ. The CDR3 loop is CASSSGSSNTGELFF. CDR3 in DNA: TGCGCCAGCAGCTCCGGCAGCTCTAACACCGGGGAGCTGTTTTTT.

This chain joins TRBV5-1 and TRBJ2-4; TRBD1 is a possible D gene (5 bases). From germline, CDR1 is SGHRS and CDR2 YFSETQ. V was cut by 0 bases and J by 6 bases, with 10 bases left in between. This CDR3 spans 14 amino acids. The CDR3 loop reads CASSLGQIGNIQYF. The CDR3 region has the DNA TGCGCCAGCAGCTTGGGACAGATTGGAAACATTCAGTACTTC.

This chain uses TRBV30 with TRBJ1-1; D is uncertain. CDR3 length: 13 amino acids. CDR1 and CDR2 (germline): GTSNPN, SVGIG (reference sequence). Trimming shortened V by 1 base and J by 8 bases, and 14 bases separated the two germline ends. CDR3 region: CAWSGRSGREAFF. The CDR3 DNA follows: TGTGCCTGGAGTGGCCGCTCCGGGAGAGAAGCTTTCTTT. The full variable domain, rest sourced from reference TRBV30 and TRBJ1-1, is SQTIHQWPATLVQPVGSPLSLECTVEGTSNPNLYWYRQAAGRGLQLLFYSVGIGQISSEVPQNLSASRPQDRQFILSSKKLLLSDSGFYLCAWSGRSGREAFFGQGTRLTVV.

This clone was counted a few times. The V gene is TRBV2, the J gene TRBJ1-4; D uncertain. Germline V gives CDR1 SNHLY, CDR2 FYNNEI. V dropped 7 bases and J dropped 5 bases, with 8 bases sitting between them. CDR3 length: 12 amino acids. This CDR3 is CASTPENEKLFF. DNA for the CDR3: TGTGCCAGCACTCCAGAGAATGAAAAACTGTTTTTT.

This clone has only one observation. CDR3 region: CASSLNRENTEAFF. CDR3 nucleotide sequence: TGCGCCAGCAGCTTGAACAGGGAGAACACTGAAGCTTTCTTT. The chain is built from TRBV5-1 and TRBJ1-1; D may be TRBD1 (6 bases). The CDR3 is 14 amino acids. The V gene lost 1 base and the J gene lost 1 base, with 8 bases spanning the gap. Germline CDR1 is SGHRS and CDR2 is YFSETQ.

The count of this clone is one. The V call is TRBV15, the J call TRBJ1-4; no reliable D call. Germline V lookup: CDR1 LNHNV, CDR2 YYDKDF (reference sequence). The CDR3 length is 16 residues. V was clipped by 0 bases and J by 0 bases, with 8 bases between them. The CDR3 region is CATSRDRGATNEKLFF. The CDR3 DNA reads as TGTGCCACCAGCAGAGATCGTGGTGCAACTAATGAAAAACTGTTTTTT.

The genes are TRBV4-1 and TRBJ2-1, with TRBD2 matching 8 bases. The CDR3 consists of 15 residues. V trimming: 7 bases; J trimming: 4 bases; junction bases outside the gene matches: 9. Germline CDR1 MGHRA, CDR2 YSYEKL. CDR3 residues: CASKSAGGGYNEQFF. CDR3 DNA sequence: TGCGCCAGCAAGAGTGCGGGAGGTGGGTACAATGAGCAGTTCTTC.

The gene calls are TRBV28 and TRBJ2-1; 7 bases are a match to TRBD1. Trimming took 6 bases from V and 7 from J; bases not matched to a gene: 6. CDR3 length equals 13 residues. The V gene's germline CDR1 is MDHEN and CDR2 SYDVKM. CDR3 protein: CASRQGMRNEQFF. Written as DNA, the CDR3 is TGTGCCAGCAGACAGGGGATGAGGAATGAGCAGTTCTTC.

This clone was seen a few times. V gene TRBV28 combines with J gene TRBJ1-6; no reliable D call. Trimming cost V 6 bases and J 4 bases, with 13 bases left between them. This CDR3 spans 15 amino acids. Germline CDR1 and CDR2: MDHEN and SYDVKM. The DNA of the CDR3 is TGTGCCAGCAGGGGTGGGCAGCTGTATAATTCACCCCTCCACTTT. This sequence encodes CASRGGQLYNSPLHF.

CDR3 in amino acids: CASSWDSRETQYF. DNA of the CDR3: TGTGCCAGCAGCTGGGACAGCCGGGAGACCCAGTACTTC. The J gene is TRBJ2-5, the V gene TRBV5-6; 7 nucleotides line up with TRBD1. The CDR3 length is 13 residues. Germline CDR1 SGHDT, CDR2 YYEEEE. J lost 5 bases, V lost 3 bases, and 4 bases had no gene match.

The rearrangement joins TRBV20-1 to TRBJ2-7, with D unresolved. V lost 3 bases to trimming and J lost 7 bases, with 7 bases between them. This CDR3 spans 10 amino acids. Germline values: CDR1 DFQATT, CDR2 SNEGSKA (reference sequence). CDR3 DNA sequence: TGCAGTGCTAGGGGCCCGGAGCAGTACTTC. Translation gives CSARGPEQYF.

DNA for the CDR3: TGTGCCAGCAGTGTAGGCAGGGGAGGAGATACGCAGTATTTT. This sequence encodes CASSVGRGGDTQYF. The rearrangement uses TRBV2 and TRBJ2-3, with D tentatively TRBD1 or TRBD2 (6 bases each). V lost 4 bases and J lost 5, with 13 bases in between. The CDR3 runs to 14 residues. Germline V lookup: CDR1 SNHLY, CDR2 FYNNEI.

The chain combines TRBV5-1 with TRBJ2-3; weak D call: TRBD2 (6 bases). The V gene's germline CDR1 is SGHRS and CDR2 YFSETQ. CDR3 length: 13 residues. Between the trimmed V and J ends, which lost 7 bases and 2 bases, there was a span of 11 bases. DNA of the CDR3: TGCGCCAGCGGCCCGGGAGACACAGATACGCAGTATTTT. As protein: CASGPGDTDTQYF.

This clone was counted only a few times. This chain joins TRBV7-9 and TRBJ1-5, with TRBD1 as a possible D gene (5 bases). The germline V gene has CDR1 SEHNR and CDR2 FQNEAQ (reference sequence). This CDR3 spans 12 amino acids. Between the trimmed V and J ends, which lost 5 bases and 7 bases, there was a span of 9 bases. The DNA of the CDR3 is TGTGCCAGCAGCACGGGGGGACAGCCCCAGCATTTT. It encodes CASSTGGQPQHF. The full variable domain, in which reference TRBV7-9 and TRBJ1-5 provide the parts outside the CDR3, is DTGVSQNPRHKITKRGQNVTFRCDPISEHNRLYWYRQTLGQGPEFLTYFQNEAQLEKSRLLSDRFSAERPKGSFSTLEIQRTEQGDSAMYLCASSTGGQPQHFGDGTRLSIL.

This clone came up a few times. The chain employs TRBV2 and TRBJ2-7; D is unresolved. V was cut by 2 bases and J by 4 bases, with 3 bases left in between. The CDR3 length is 11 residues. CDR1 and CDR2 (germline): SNHLY, FYNNEI. CDR3 bases: TGTGCCAGCAGTGAAACGTACGAGCAGTACTTC. Its protein is CASSETYEQYF.

The chain carries TRBV9 and TRBJ2-2; no clear D gene. V was pared by 7 bases and J by 6 bases, with 13 bases between. Germline values: CDR1 SGDLS, CDR2 YYNGEE. The length of the CDR3 is 13 residues. CDR3 sequence reads: CASPREVPGELFF. The CDR3 DNA follows: TGTGCCAGCCCCCGTGAAGTACCCGGGGAGCTGTTTTTT.

The rearrangement uses TRBV28 and TRBJ1-1; D unclear. The CDR3 has 12 residues. Germline CDR1 is MDHEN and CDR2 is SYDVKM. V was clipped by 3 bases and J by 11 bases, with 13 bases between them. The CDR3 is CASSFSGPAAFF. The CDR3 nucleotides read TGTGCCAGCAGTTTCTCTGGCCCTGCTGCTTTCTTT.

The chain is built from TRBV11-3 and TRBJ2-2, with D possibly being TRBD1 (5 bases). The CDR3 is 13 amino acids. From germline, CDR1 is SGHNT and CDR2 YENEEA. V was clipped by 6 bases and J by 6 bases, with 11 bases between them. DNA for the CDR3: TGTGCCAGCAGTCGACCAGGGTCCGGGGAGCTGTTTTTT. As protein: CASSRPGSGELFF.